This TCR beta chain appears in the sequencing data of a study of blood T cell repertoires in COVID-19. Germline trimming cut 4 bases from V and 7 bases from J; bases unmatched to any gene: 3. This CDR3 contains 14 residues. Germline CDR1 MNHEY, CDR2 SMNVEV (reference sequence). Sequencing was performed with immunoSEQ multiplex PCR; in TCRdb, only in-frame clones are kept and a portion is missing. The sample holds roughly 250,000 clones, 80% to 90% seen once. This clone came up a few times. The source material was peripheral blood. The chain combines TRBV27 with TRBJ1-6; 8 bases fit TRBD1. This receptor was identified in a man aged 50 to 59 with acute or convalescent COVID-19. The CDR3, as DNA: TGTGCCAGCAGTTGGGCAGGGGGCAATTCACCCCTCCACTTT. Translating gives CASSWAGGNSPLHF.